Sequencing of this T cell receptor beta chain was carried out in a study of CD8 T cells in ankylosing spondylitis. MiXCR, run by TCRdb on the 5' RACE reads, gives a single entry per CDR3 protein. The table includes approximately 440,000 distinct CDR3 sequences, roughly 17% detected once. This clonotype has more than one count but fewer than ten. Its target is unknown. Findings and caveats of the study: In synovial fluid and blood from reactive arthritis, some motif variants were previously reported. A TCR beta motif of roughly 8 highly homologous variants appeared characteristic of ankylosing spondylitis blood.

CDR3 size: 16 residues. CDR1 and CDR2 (germline): MNHNS, SASEGT. V gave up 8 bases and J gave up 5 bases; unmatched junction bases: 18. The chain joins TRBV6-1 to TRBJ2-7; TRBD2 aligns across 7 bases. This clonotype was obtained from a male donor with ankylosing spondylitis. Sequencing was performed on blood, either unsorted or a sorted T cell fraction (not recorded which). Here the CDR3 reads CASGELVGAGRHEQYF. The CDR3 nucleotides read TGTGCCAGCGGGGAATTGGTGGGAGCGGGGCGCCACGAGCAGTACTTC.